The table lists the clone carrying this T cell receptor (beta chain) with many counts. Its cognate antigen is unknown. With a J-beta primer mix and a sample-barcoded 5' primer, a second PCR ran roughly 6 to 12 cycles. TCRdb ran MiXCR on the 5' RACE reads and lists one entry per CDR3 protein. This sample has hundreds of thousands of distinct CDR3 sequences, with about 30% found just once. The record originates from a study of blood T cells in healthy people across ages. Study overall: The template switching approach captured approximately one barcoded beta molecule for every two T cells. Study results and limitations: Donor CMV infection status was unknown, possibly confounding age-related changes in expanded clonotypes.

The CDR3 runs 17 residues. Trimming cost V 0 bases and J 2 bases; bases outside gene matches: 7. Germline CDR1 and CDR2: MNHEY and SVGAGI. This clonotype originated in a woman older than 75 in good health. The specimen sequenced was blood. The V call is TRBV6-5, the J call TRBJ2-3; 8 bases map to TRBD2. For the CDR3, the DNA is TGTGCCAGCAGTTACTCGGTCGCGGGGGGCTTCACAGATACGCAGTATTTT. Translation: CASSYSVAGGFTDTQYF.